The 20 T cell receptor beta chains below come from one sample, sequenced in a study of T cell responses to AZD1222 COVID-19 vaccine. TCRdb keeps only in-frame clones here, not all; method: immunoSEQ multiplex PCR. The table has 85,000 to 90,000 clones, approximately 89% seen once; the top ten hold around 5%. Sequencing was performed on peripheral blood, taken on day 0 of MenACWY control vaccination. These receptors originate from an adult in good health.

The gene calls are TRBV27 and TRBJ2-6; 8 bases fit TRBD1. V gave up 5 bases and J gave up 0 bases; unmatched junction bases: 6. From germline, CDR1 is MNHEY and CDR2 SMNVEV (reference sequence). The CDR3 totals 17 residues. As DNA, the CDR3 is TGTGCCAGCAGTCCCGGGACAGGCCTCTCTGGGGCCAACGTCCTGACTTTC. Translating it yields CASSPGTGLSGANVLTF.

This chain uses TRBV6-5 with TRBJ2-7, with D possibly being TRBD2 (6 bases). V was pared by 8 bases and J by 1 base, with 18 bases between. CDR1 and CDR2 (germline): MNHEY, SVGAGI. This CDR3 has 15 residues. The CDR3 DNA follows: TGTGCCAGCTGGATTAGCGGAGGGGTTTCCTACGAGCAGTACTTC. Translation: CASWISGGVSYEQYF.

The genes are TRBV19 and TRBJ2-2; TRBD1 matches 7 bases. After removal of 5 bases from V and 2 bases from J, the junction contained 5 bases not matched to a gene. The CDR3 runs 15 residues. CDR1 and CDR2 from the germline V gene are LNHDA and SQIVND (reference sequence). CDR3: CASSPDRVNTGELFF. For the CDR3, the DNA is TGTGCCAGTAGTCCCGACAGGGTCAACACCGGGGAGCTGTTTTTT. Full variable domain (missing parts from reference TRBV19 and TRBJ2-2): DGGITQSPKYLFRKEGQNVTLSCEQNLNHDAMYWYRQDPGQGLRLIYYSQIVNDFQKGDIAEGYSVSREKKESFPLTVTSAQKNPTAFYLCASSPDRVNTGELFFGEGSRLTVL.

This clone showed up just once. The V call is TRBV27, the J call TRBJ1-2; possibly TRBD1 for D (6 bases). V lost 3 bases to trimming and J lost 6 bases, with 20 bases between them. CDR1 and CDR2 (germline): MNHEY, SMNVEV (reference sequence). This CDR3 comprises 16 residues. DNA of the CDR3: TGTGCCAGCAGTTTCCTCCGGGGGGCAGGGACCCATGGCTACACCTTC. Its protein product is CASSFLRGAGTHGYTF.

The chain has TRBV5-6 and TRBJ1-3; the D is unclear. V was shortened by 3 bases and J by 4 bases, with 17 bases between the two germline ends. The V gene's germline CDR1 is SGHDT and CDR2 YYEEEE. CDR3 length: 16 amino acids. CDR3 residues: CASSWTSAGPGNTIYF. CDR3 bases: TGTGCCAGCAGCTGGACCTCGGCGGGCCCCGGAAACACCATATATTTT.

CDR3 in DNA: TGTGCCAGCAGTTCGGAACCGGGCCTAGGTACGGAGTACTTC. This codes for CASSSEPGLGTEYF. V and J are TRBV28 and TRBJ2-7; D gene uncertain. The CDR3 is 14 amino acids. Trimming cost V 4 bases and J 11 bases, with 21 bases left between them. Per germline, CDR1 MDHEN and CDR2 SYDVKM.

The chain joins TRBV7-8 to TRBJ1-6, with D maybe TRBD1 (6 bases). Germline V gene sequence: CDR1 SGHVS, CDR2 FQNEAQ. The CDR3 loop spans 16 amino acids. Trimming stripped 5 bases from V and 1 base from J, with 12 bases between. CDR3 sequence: CASSTQGFSYNSPLHF. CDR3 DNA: TGTGCCAGCAGCACGCAGGGGTTTTCCTATAATTCACCCCTCCACTTT.

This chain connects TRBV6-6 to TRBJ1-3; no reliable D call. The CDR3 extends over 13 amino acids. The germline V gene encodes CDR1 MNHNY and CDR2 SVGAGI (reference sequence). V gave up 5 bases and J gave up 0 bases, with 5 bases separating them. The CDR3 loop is CASSPSSGNTIYF. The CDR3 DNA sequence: TGTGCCAGCAGTCCTAGCTCTGGAAACACCATATATTTT.

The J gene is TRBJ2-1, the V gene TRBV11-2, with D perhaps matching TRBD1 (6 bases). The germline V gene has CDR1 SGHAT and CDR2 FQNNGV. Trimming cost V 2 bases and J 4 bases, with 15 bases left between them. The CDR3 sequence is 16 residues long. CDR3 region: CASSLFGVGAYNEQFF. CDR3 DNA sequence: TGTGCCAGCAGCTTATTTGGCGTGGGGGCATACAATGAGCAGTTCTTC.

CDR3 DNA: TGTGCCAGCAACTTACTAATGCAATGGAATTCACCCCTCCACTTT. Translating gives CASNLLMQWNSPLHF. This rearrangement joins TRBV28 to TRBJ1-6; D uncertain. There are 15 residues in the CDR3. Per the germline V gene, CDR1 is MDHEN and CDR2 is SYDVKM. With 7 bases removed from V and 7 bases from J, the gap between germline ends came to 17 bases.

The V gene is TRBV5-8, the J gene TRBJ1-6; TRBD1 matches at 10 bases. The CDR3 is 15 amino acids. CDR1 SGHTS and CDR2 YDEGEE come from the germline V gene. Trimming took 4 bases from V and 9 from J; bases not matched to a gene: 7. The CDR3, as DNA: TGTGCCAGCAGCAGATCGGGACAGGGGATTTCACCCCTCCACTTT. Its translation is CASSRSGQGISPLHF.

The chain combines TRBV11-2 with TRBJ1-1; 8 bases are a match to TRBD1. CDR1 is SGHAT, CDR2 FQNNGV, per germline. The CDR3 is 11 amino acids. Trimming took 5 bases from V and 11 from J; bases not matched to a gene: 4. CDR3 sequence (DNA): TGTGCCAGCAGCCCGGGACAGGTGGCTTTCTTT. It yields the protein CASSPGQVAFF. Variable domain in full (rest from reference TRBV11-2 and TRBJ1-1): EAGVAQSPRYKIIEKRQSVAFWCNPISGHATLYWYQQILGQGPKLLIQFQNNGVVDDSQLPKDRFSAERLKGVDSTLKIQPAKLEDSAVYLCASSPGQVAFFGQGTRLTVV.

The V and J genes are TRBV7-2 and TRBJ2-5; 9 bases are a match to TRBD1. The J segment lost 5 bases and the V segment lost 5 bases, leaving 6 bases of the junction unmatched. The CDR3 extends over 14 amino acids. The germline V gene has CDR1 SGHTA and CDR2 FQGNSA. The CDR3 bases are TGTGCCAGCAGCCCGGACAGGGGCTGGGAGACCCAGTACTTC. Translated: CASSPDRGWETQYF. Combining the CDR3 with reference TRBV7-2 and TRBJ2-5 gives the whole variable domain GAGVSQSPSNKVTEKGKDVELRCDPISGHTALYWYRQSLGQGLEFLIYFQGNSAPDKSGLPSDRFSAERTGGSVSTLTIQRTQQEDSAVYLCASSPDRGWETQYFGPGTRLLVL.

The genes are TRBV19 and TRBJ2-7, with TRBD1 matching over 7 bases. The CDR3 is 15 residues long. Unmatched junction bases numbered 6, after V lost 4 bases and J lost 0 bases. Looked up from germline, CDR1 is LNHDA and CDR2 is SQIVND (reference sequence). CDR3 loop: CASSNPGQSSYEQYF. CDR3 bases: TGTGCCAGTAGTAACCCGGGACAGAGCTCCTACGAGCAGTACTTC.

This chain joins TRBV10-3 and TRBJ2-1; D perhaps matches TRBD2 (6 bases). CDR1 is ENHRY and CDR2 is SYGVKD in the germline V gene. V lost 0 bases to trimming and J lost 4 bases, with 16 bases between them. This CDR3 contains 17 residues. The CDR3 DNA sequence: TGTGCCATCAGTGAGTCGACTGGGGGAGGAATTTACAATGAGCAGTTCTTC. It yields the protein CAISESTGGGIYNEQFF.

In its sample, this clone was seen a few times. CDR3 in amino acids: CASSSLGGLHGYTF. The CDR3 nucleotides are TGTGCCAGCAGTTCACTGGGGGGGCTCCATGGCTACACCTTC. The J gene is TRBJ1-2, the V gene TRBV28; D perhaps matches TRBD1 (6 bases). Trimming stripped 4 bases from V and 6 bases from J, with 15 bases between. The CDR3 is 14 amino acids. Looked up from germline, CDR1 is MDHEN and CDR2 is SYDVKM.

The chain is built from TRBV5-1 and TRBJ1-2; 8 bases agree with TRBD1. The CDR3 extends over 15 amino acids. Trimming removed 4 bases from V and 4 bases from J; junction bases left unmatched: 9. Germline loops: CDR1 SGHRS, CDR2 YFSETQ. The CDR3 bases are TGCGCCAGCAGCGCAGCCGGACAGGGAGGCTATGGCTACACCTTC. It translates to CASSAAGQGGYGYTF.

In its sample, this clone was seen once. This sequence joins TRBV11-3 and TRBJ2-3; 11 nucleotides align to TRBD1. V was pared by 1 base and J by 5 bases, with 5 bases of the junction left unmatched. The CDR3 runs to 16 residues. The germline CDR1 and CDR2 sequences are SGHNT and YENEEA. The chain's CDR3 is CASSLGGTGGQDTQYF. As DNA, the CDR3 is TGTGCCAGCAGCTTAGGTGGGACAGGGGGGCAAGATACGCAGTATTTT. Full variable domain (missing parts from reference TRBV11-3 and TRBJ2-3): EAGVVQSPRYKIIEKKQPVAFWCNPISGHNTLYWYLQNLGQGPELLIRYENEEAVDDSQLPKDRFSAERLKGVDSTLKIQPAELGDSAVYLCASSLGGTGGQDTQYFGPGTRLTVL.

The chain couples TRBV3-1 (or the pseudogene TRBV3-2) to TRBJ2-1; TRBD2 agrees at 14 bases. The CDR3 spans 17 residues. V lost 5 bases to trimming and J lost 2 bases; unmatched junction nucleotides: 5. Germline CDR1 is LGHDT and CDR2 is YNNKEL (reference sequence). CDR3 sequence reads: CASSRTSGRTTYNEQFF. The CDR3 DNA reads TGTGCCAGCAGCAGGACTAGCGGGAGGACTACCTACAATGAGCAGTTCTTC.

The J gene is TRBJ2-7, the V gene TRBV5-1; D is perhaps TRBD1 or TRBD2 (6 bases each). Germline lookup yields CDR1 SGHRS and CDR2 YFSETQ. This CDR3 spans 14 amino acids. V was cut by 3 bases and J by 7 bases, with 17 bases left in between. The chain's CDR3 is CASSWSGGPGEQYF. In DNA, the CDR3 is TGCGCCAGCAGCTGGAGTGGGGGGCCGGGTGAGCAGTACTTC.